These 26 T cell receptor beta chains were sequenced from one sample in a study of blood T cells in healthy people across ages. The authors ran a second PCR of roughly 6 to 12 cycles using a sample-barcoded 5' primer and a J-beta primer mix. TCRdb itself ran the 5' RACE reads through MiXCR, one entry per CDR3 protein. The table shows hundreds of thousands of distinct CDR3 sequences, with more than 40% occurring only once. Specimen: blood. These TCRs come from a man aged 55-75 years in good health.

This clonotype has just a few counts. V and J are TRBV5-5 and TRBJ2-5; D is possibly TRBD1 or TRBD2 (5 bases each). The CDR3 is made up of 13 amino acids. The V end was cut by 0 bases, the J end by 5 bases, with 8 bases between. In germline, CDR1 is SGHKS, CDR2 YYEKEE (reference sequence). This chain's CDR3 is CASSLGGFETQYF. The CDR3 nucleotides read TGTGCCAGCAGCTTGGGGGGGTTTGAGACCCAGTACTTC.

This clonotype has more than one count but fewer than ten. The V call is TRBV9, the J call TRBJ1-1; the match to TRBD1 covers 10 bases. Trimming cost V 4 bases and J 1 base; bases outside gene matches: 7. The CDR3 runs 16 residues. The germline V gene encodes CDR1 SGDLS and CDR2 YYNGEE. The DNA for the CDR3 is TGTGCCAGCAGCATGACAGGGGGCGGGGGGAACACTGAAGCTTTCTTT. Translating it yields CASSMTGGGGNTEAFF.

The rearrangement joins TRBV20-1 to TRBJ1-2; D remains unclear. Germline V gene data show CDR1 as DFQATT and CDR2 as SNEGSKA (reference sequence). This CDR3 is 13 amino acids long. The V end was cut by 3 bases, the J end by 1 base, with 9 bases between. The CDR3 loop reads CSASPLGNYGYTF. The CDR3 nucleotides are TGCAGTGCTAGCCCATTGGGTAACTATGGCTACACCTTC.

The chain links TRBV12-3 or TRBV12-4 to TRBJ2-7; 7 bases match TRBD2. V trimming: 6 bases; J trimming: 0 bases; junction bases outside the gene matches: 8. CDR3 size: 15 residues. Here the CDR3 DNA reads TGTGCCAGCAGGGACGGAGCGGGGAACTCCTACGAGCAGTACTTC. Its translation: CASRDGAGNSYEQYF.

The CDR3 nucleotides are TGTGCCAGCAGCCCCTCTAGCGGGGGCACAGATACGCAGTATTTT. Encoded protein: CASSPSSGGTDTQYF. The rearrangement uses TRBV7-3 and TRBJ2-3, with 9 bases matching TRBD2. The CDR3 runs 15 residues. V lost 5 bases to trimming and J lost 1 base; unmatched junction nucleotides: 4. The germline CDR1 and CDR2 sequences are SGHTA and FQGTGA.

The V and J genes are TRBV28 and TRBJ1-1, with a weak D call TRBD1 (5 bases). CDR1 and CDR2 (germline): MDHEN, SYDVKM. V lost 5 bases and J 2 bases, leaving 15 bases between the germline ends. The CDR3 is made up of 15 amino acids. CDR3 nucleotides: TGTGCCAGCAGTCCTACCGGGACGTATAACACTGAAGCTTTCTTT. Protein product: CASSPTGTYNTEAFF.

Comments on this clonotype: A read error may account for a junction end that differs from germline. This chain links TRBV6-5 with TRBJ1-5; D is uncertain. The CDR3 length is 13 residues. From germline, CDR1 is MNHEY and CDR2 SVGAGI. In DNA form, the CDR3 reads TGTGTCAGCAGCAGTAATAGCAATCAGCCCCAGCATTTT. Translation: CVSSSNSNQPQHF.

This rearrangement joins TRBV30 to TRBJ2-1, with TRBD1 matching over 9 bases. Per germline, CDR1 GTSNPN and CDR2 SVGIG (reference sequence). The CDR3 totals 12 residues. Trimming took 8 bases from V and 6 from J; bases not matched to a gene: 5. Here the CDR3 DNA reads TGTGCCACGGACAGGGGAGTCAATGAGCAGTTCTTC. This sequence encodes CATDRGVNEQFF.

The chain couples TRBV30 to TRBJ2-7; TRBD1 or TRBD2 may be the D gene (5 bases each). The CDR3 is 12 residues long. CDR1 is GTSNPN and CDR2 is SVGIG in the germline V gene (reference sequence). V lost 2 bases and J lost 3, with 8 bases in between. The CDR3 sequence is CAWSRGDYEQYF. DNA for the CDR3: TGTGCCTGGAGTAGAGGGGACTACGAGCAGTACTTC.

The chain couples TRBV19 to TRBJ2-3; TRBD2 agrees at 11 bases. Germline CDR1 LNHDA, CDR2 SQIVND (reference sequence). CDR3 length: 14 amino acids. The trim removed 9 bases at V and 2 bases at J, leaving 4 bases unmatched. For the CDR3, the DNA is TGTGCCAGCAAGGGACTAGCGGTCACAGATACGCAGTATTTT. Protein product: CASKGLAVTDTQYF.

The chain links TRBV20-1 to TRBJ1-5, with D perhaps matching TRBD1 (5 bases). The CDR3 is made up of 15 amino acids. CDR1 and CDR2 (germline): DFQATT, SNEGSKA (reference sequence). The V gene lost 0 bases and the J gene lost 11 bases, with 20 bases spanning the gap. The CDR3 DNA reads TGCAGTGCTAGAGACAGGGCAGTTAGGCAAGGAGCCCAGCATTTT. It is translated as CSARDRAVRQGAQHF.

This chain connects TRBV10-2 to TRBJ2-1; tentative D call: TRBD1 (6 bases). The germline V and J ends were trimmed by 7 bases and 7 bases, with 14 bases remaining between them. CDR1 WSHSY and CDR2 SAAADI come from the germline V gene. The CDR3 sequence is 13 residues long. CDR3 residues: CASMLGAPNEQFF. CDR3 DNA: TGCGCCAGCATGCTGGGGGCCCCGAATGAGCAGTTCTTC.

As for this clonotype: Possible read error: a much larger clone is one base away. The chain couples TRBV29-1 to TRBJ2-1; no firm D call. The V end lost 7 bases, the J end lost 7 bases, and 11 bases lay between the germline ends. CDR1 is SQVTM and CDR2 is ANQGSEA in the germline V gene. The CDR3 consists of 11 residues. CDR3 DNA sequence: TGCAGCGGCAAACCGAAGAATGAGCAGTTCTTC. This codes for CSGKPKNEQFF.

A single count supports this clonotype. This rearrangement joins TRBV3-1 to TRBJ2-7, with D perhaps given as TRBD1 or TRBD2 (5 bases each). V was trimmed by 0 bases and J by 6 bases, leaving 15 bases between them. Germline assignment: CDR1 LGHDT and CDR2 YNNKEL (reference sequence). This CDR3 comprises 15 residues. CDR3 in amino acids: CASSQDLARAGEQYF. CDR3 in DNA: TGTGCCAGCAGCCAAGATCTCGCCAGGGCGGGCGAGCAGTACTTC.

J is TRBJ1-1 and V is TRBV6-5; 8 bases are a match to TRBD1. The J segment lost 4 bases and the V segment lost 0 bases, leaving 4 bases of the junction unmatched. Germline V lookup: CDR1 MNHEY, CDR2 SVGAGI. The CDR3 is 15 amino acids. DNA of the CDR3: TGTGCCAGCAGTTACTCGATTACAGGGGGCACTGAAGCTTTCTTT. This codes for CASSYSITGGTEAFF.

This clonotype was recorded at least ten times. The chain employs TRBV9 and TRBJ2-7, with unresolved D. The CDR3 has 13 amino acids. Germline V gene data show CDR1 as SGDLS and CDR2 as YYNGEE. Trimming cost V 0 bases and J 1 base, with 5 bases left between them. The CDR3 loop is CASSVDSSYEQYF. CDR3 nucleotide sequence: TGTGCCAGCAGCGTAGATAGTTCCTACGAGCAGTACTTC.

The chain links TRBV29-1 to TRBJ1-5; TRBD1 matches 9 bases. After removal of 6 bases from V and 2 bases from J, the junction contained 2 bases not matched to a gene. From germline, CDR1 is SQVTM and CDR2 ANQGSEA. The CDR3 has 13 residues. DNA for the CDR3: TGCAGCGTGAGGGACAGGGGCAATCAGCCCCAGCATTTT. The encoded protein is CSVRDRGNQPQHF. Variable domain in full (rest from reference TRBV29-1 and TRBJ1-5): SAVISQKPSRDICQRGTSLTIQCQVDSQVTMMFWYRQQPGQSLTLIATANQGSEATYESGFVIDKFPISRPNLTFSTLTVSNMSPEDSSIYLCSVRDRGNQPQHFGDGTRLSIL.

This clonotype was seen only a few times. The V gene is TRBV4-1, the J gene TRBJ2-1; D is unresolved. Between the trimmed V and J ends, which lost 1 base and 1 base, there was a span of 8 bases. CDR3 length: 15 residues. The germline V gene has CDR1 MGHRA and CDR2 YSYEKL. DNA of the CDR3: TGCGCCAGCAGCCAAGGTCTTGGATCCTACAATGAGCAGTTCTTC. Translating gives CASSQGLGSYNEQFF.

This clonotype has only a few counts. The chain combines TRBV20-1 with TRBJ1-6, with 8 bases aligning to TRBD1. Germline loops: CDR1 DFQATT, CDR2 SNEGSKA (reference sequence). There are 13 residues in the CDR3. CDR3 sequence (DNA): TGCAGCGTCCAGGGGGCCAATAATTCACCCCTCCACTTT. It yields the protein CSVQGANNSPLHF.

Here the CDR3 reads CASRTGLAGITDTQYF. CDR3 DNA: TGTGCCAGCAGGACGGGACTAGCGGGGATCACAGATACGCAGTATTTT. The chain carries TRBV27 and TRBJ2-3, with 13 bases fitting TRBD2. Germline assignment: CDR1 MNHEY and CDR2 SMNVEV (reference sequence). There are 16 residues in the CDR3. After removal of 6 bases from V and 2 bases from J, the junction contained 5 bases not matched to a gene.

This clonotype was seen a few times. This chain uses TRBV20-1 with TRBJ2-1; TRBD1 aligns across 7 bases. CDR3 size: 15 residues. Germline-derived CDR1 and CDR2 are DFQATT and SNEGSKA (reference sequence). With 1 base clipped from V and 5 bases from J, the junction kept 8 bases outside the gene matches. The CDR3 bases are TGCAGTGCTAGAGTACCCTGGACAGGCAACAATGAGCAGTTCTTC. It yields the protein CSARVPWTGNNEQFF.

This clonotype was seen a few times. This CDR3 is CASSVGTPGANVLTF. The CDR3 DNA reads TGCGCCAGCAGCGTCGGGACTCCTGGGGCCAACGTCCTGACTTTC. The chain uses TRBV5-1 and TRBJ2-6; D is perhaps TRBD2 (6 bases). CDR1 is SGHRS, CDR2 YFSETQ, per germline. CDR3 length equals 15 residues. V was cut by 4 bases and J by 2 bases, with 10 bases left in between.

This chain links TRBV7-2 with TRBJ2-7; 7 bases match TRBD2. Trimming removed 1 base from V and 0 bases from J; junction bases left unmatched: 6. The CDR3 is 16 residues long. Per the germline V gene, CDR1 is SGHTA and CDR2 is FQGNSA. CDR3 in DNA: TGTGCCAGCAGCTTAGATGTTGGCGGGGGCTCCTACGAGCAGTACTTC. Protein: CASSLDVGGGSYEQYF.

This clonotype was seen just once. The genes are TRBV7-2 and TRBJ1-5; D remains unclear. This CDR3 is built from 13 residues. Germline CDR1 and CDR2: SGHTA and FQGNSA. Trimming stripped 5 bases from V and 9 bases from J, with 14 bases between. CDR3 region: CASSIYDGGPQHF. CDR3 nucleotide sequence: TGTGCCAGCAGCATTTACGACGGAGGGCCCCAGCATTTT.

The chain recombines TRBV5-5 with TRBJ1-1; TRBD1 is a possible D gene (6 bases). This CDR3 is built from 16 residues. The V end was cut by 4 bases, the J end by 4 bases, with 20 bases between. Germline assignment: CDR1 SGHKS and CDR2 YYEKEE (reference sequence). The CDR3 DNA sequence: TGTGCCAGCAGCCGAGAAGGGGAGGGGGTGAGCACTGAAGCTTTCTTT. Translated: CASSREGEGVSTEAFF.

The rearrangement links TRBV7-8 to TRBJ2-4; a weak D match, TRBD2 (6 bases). The J call may not be correct, given that the DNA end is closer to TRBJ2-7. Germline assignment: CDR1 SGHVS and CDR2 FQNEAQ. The length of the CDR3 is 15 residues. The CDR3 region is CASSSSGLAAYEQYF. Here the CDR3 DNA reads TGTGCCAGCAGCTCTTCGGGACTTGCAGCCTACGAGCAGTACTTC.